This T cell receptor beta chain is drawn from a study of cytomegalovirus exposure and HLA in healthy donors. PCR was performed using 60 Vbeta and 13 Jbeta primers. Sequencing used immunoSEQ multiplex PCR; TCRdb keeps in-frame clones, though not all of them. This sample has 150,000 or so clones, with 82% found just once. A note on this clone: The antigen remains unidentified.

General observations from the study: Some 150 TCR beta chains were listed as cytomegalovirus-associated. Accurate prediction of HLA-A and HLA-B alleles (for most subjects) was reportedly achieved from TCR beta sequences.

J was trimmed by 9 bases and V by 6 bases; bases with no gene match: 12. This CDR3 is built from 14 residues. The germline V gene encodes CDR1 MDHEN and CDR2 SYDVKM. The sample taken for sequencing was PBMCs. The V and J genes are TRBV28 and TRBJ1-2, with 8 bases matching TRBD1. The source is a man aged 30 to 39 in good health and CMV-seropositive. CDR3 loop: CASSLNTGGRSYTF. The CDR3 DNA follows: TGTGCCAGCAGCCTTAATACAGGGGGAAGAAGCTACACCTTC.